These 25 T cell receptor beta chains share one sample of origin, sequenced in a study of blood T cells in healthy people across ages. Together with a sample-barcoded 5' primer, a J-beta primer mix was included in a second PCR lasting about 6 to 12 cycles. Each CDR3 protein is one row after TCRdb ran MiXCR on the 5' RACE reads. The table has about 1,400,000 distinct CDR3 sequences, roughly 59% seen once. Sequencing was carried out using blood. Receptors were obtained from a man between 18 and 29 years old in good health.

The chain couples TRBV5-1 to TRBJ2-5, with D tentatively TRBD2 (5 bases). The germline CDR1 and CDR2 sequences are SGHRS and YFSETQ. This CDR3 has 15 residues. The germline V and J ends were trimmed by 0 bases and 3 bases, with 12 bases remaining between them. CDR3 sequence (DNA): TGCGCCAGCAGCTTGGACTGGACTTCCGAAGAGACCCAGTACTTC. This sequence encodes CASSLDWTSEETQYF.

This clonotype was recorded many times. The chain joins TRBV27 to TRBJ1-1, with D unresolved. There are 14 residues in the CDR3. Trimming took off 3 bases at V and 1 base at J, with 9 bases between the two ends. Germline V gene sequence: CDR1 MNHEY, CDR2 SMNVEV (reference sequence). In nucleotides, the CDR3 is TGTGCCAGCAGTTTTTTGAGCGGGAACACTGAAGCTTTCTTT. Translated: CASSFLSGNTEAFF.

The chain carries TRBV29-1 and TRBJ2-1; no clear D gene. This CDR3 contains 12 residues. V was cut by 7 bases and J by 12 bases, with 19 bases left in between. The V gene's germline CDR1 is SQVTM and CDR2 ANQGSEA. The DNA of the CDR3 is TGCAGCGCCATCGCTCCCCCCCAGTTGCAGTTCTTC. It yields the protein CSAIAPPQLQFF.

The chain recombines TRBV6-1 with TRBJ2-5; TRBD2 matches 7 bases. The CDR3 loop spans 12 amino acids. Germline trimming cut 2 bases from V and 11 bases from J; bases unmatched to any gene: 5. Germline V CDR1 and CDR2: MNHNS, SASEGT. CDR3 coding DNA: TGTGCCAGCAGTGAAACTCCGCGGGAGCAGTACTTC. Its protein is CASSETPREQYF.

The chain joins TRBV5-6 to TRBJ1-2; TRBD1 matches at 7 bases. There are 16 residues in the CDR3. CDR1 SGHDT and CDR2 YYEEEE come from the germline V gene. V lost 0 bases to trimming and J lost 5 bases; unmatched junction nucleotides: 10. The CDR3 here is CASSLEGGKLAYGYTF. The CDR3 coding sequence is TGTGCCAGCAGCTTGGAAGGGGGCAAACTTGCATATGGCTACACCTTC.

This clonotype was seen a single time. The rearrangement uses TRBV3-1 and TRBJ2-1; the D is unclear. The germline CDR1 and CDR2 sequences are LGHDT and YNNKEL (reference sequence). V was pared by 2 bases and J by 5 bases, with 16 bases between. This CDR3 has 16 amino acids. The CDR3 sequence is CASSQPRYGVHNEQFF. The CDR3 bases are TGTGCCAGCAGCCAACCTCGTTATGGGGTACACAATGAGCAGTTCTTC.

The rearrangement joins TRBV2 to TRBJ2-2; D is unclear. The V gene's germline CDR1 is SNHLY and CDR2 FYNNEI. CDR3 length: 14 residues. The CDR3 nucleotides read TGTGCGTTCTGGACGGAGCCGAACACCGGGGAGCTGTTTTTT. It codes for CAFWTEPNTGELFF.

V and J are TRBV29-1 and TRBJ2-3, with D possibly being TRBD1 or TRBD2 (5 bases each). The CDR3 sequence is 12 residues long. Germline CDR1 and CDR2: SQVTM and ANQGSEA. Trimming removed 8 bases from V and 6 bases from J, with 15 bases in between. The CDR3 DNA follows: TGCAGCTTTCGAGGGACCCTGGATACGCAGTATTTT. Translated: CSFRGTLDTQYF.

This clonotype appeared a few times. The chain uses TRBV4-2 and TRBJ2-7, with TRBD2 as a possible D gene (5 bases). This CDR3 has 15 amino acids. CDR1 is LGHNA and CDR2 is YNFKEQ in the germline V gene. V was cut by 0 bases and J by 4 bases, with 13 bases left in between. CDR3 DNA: TGTGCCAGCAGCCAAGATCCCGGGGTAACGTACGAGCAGTACTTC. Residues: CASSQDPGVTYEQYF.

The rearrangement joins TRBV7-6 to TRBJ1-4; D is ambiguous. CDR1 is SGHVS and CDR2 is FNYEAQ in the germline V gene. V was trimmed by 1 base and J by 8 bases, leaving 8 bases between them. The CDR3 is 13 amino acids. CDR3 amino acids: CASSLGFYEKLFF. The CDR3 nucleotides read TGTGCCAGCAGCTTAGGGTTTTACGAAAAACTGTTTTTT.

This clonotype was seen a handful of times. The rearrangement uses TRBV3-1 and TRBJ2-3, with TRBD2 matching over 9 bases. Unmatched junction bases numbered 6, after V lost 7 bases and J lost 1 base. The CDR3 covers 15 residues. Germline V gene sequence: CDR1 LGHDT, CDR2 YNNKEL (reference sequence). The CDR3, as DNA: TGTGCCAGCACCTCTAGCGGGGTCGGCACAGATACGCAGTATTTT. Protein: CASTSSGVGTDTQYF.

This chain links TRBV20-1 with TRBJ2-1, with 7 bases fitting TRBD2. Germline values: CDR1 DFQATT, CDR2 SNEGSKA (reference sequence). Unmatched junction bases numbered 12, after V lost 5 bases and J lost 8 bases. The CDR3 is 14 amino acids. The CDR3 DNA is TGCAGTGCTCCCCGGGACTACCGCCGGCATGAGCAGTTCTTC. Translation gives CSAPRDYRRHEQFF.

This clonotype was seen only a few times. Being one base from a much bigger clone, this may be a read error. The CDR3 region has the DNA TGCGCCGGCAGCTTGGATCGGACTAGCGGGGTTTCTGAGCAGTTCTTC. It encodes CAGSLDRTSGVSEQFF. The genes are TRBV5-1 and TRBJ2-1; 12 nucleotides match TRBD2. Germline-derived CDR1 and CDR2 are SGHRS and YFSETQ. The CDR3 is 16 residues long.

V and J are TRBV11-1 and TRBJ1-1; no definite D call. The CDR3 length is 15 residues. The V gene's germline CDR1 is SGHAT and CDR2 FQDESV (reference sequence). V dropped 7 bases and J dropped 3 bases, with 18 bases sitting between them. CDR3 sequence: CASTLTYLADTEAFF. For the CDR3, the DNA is TGTGCCAGCACGCTTACCTACCTCGCGGACACTGAAGCTTTCTTT.

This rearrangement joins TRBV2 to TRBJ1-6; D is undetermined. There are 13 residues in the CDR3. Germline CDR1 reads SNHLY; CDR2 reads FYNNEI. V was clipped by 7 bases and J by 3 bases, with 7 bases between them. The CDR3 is CASTESYNSPLHF. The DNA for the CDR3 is TGTGCCAGCACAGAAAGCTATAATTCACCCCTCCACTTT.

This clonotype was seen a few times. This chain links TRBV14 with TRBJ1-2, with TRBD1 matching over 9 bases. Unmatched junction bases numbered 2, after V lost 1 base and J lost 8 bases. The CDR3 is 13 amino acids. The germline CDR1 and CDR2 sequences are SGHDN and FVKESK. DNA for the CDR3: TGTGCCAGCAGCCAAGCACAGGGGGCCGGCTACACCTTC. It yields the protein CASSQAQGAGYTF.

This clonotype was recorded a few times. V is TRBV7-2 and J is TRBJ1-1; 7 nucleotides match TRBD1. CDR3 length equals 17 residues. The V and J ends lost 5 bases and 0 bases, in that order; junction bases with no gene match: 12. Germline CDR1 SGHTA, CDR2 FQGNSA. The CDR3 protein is CASSPGSSRGMNTEAFF. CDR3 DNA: TGTGCCAGCAGCCCAGGGTCCTCCAGGGGGATGAACACTGAAGCTTTCTTT.

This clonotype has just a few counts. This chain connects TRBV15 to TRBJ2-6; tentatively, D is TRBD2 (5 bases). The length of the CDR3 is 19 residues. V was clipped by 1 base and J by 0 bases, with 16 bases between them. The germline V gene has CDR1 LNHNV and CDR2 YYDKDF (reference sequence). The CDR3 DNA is TGTGCCACCAGCAGAGGAGAGGGTTTTCATTTCTCTGGGGCCAACGTCCTGACTTTC. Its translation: CATSRGEGFHFSGANVLTF.

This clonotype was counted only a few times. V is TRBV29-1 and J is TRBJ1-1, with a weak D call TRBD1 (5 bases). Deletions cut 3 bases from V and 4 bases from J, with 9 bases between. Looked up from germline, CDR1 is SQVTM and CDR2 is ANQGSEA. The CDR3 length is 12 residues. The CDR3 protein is CSVDQGLTEAFF. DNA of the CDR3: TGCAGCGTTGATCAGGGACTCACTGAAGCTTTCTTT.

The CDR3 DNA sequence: TGCAGTGCTAGACTCTTGACATCGGTGAACACTGAAGCTTTCTTT. Its protein product is CSARLLTSVNTEAFF. V and J are TRBV20-1 and TRBJ1-1; D gene uncertain. The CDR3 runs 15 residues. V was trimmed by 2 bases and J by 0 bases, leaving 13 bases between them. From germline, CDR1 is DFQATT and CDR2 SNEGSKA (reference sequence).

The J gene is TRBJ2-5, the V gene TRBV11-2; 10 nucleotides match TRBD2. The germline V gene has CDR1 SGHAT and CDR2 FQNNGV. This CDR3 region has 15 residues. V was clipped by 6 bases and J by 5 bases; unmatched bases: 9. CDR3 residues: CASRLLAGKQETQYF. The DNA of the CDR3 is TGTGCCAGCAGATTACTAGCGGGAAAGCAGGAGACCCAGTACTTC.

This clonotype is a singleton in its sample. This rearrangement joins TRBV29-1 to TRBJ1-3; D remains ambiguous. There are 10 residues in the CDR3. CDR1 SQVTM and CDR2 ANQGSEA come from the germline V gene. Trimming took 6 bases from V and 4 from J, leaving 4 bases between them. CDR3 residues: CSVFGNTIYF. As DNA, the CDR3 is TGCAGCGTGTTCGGAAACACCATATATTTT.

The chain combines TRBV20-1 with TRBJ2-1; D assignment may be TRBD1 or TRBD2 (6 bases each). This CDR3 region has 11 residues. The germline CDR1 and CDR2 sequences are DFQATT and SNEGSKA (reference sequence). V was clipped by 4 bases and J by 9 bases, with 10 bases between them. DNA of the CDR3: TGCAGTGCTACCGGAGGGGGTGAGCAGTTCTTC. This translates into CSATGGGEQFF.

CDR3 sequence: CASSLLEDLEAFF. The CDR3 region has the DNA TGTGCCAGCAGCTTATTGGAGGATCTTGAAGCTTTCTTT. The rearrangement joins TRBV7-8 to TRBJ1-1; no reliable D call. The CDR3 covers 13 residues. Deletions cut 2 bases from V and 7 bases from J, with 11 bases between. Germline V gene data show CDR1 as SGHVS and CDR2 as FQNEAQ.

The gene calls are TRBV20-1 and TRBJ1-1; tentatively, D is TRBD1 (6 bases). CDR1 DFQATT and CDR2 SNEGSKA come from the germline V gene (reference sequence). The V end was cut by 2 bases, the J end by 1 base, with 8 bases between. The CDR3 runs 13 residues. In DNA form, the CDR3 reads TGCAGTGCTAGAACAGGGAAGAACACTGAAGCTTTCTTT. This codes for CSARTGKNTEAFF.